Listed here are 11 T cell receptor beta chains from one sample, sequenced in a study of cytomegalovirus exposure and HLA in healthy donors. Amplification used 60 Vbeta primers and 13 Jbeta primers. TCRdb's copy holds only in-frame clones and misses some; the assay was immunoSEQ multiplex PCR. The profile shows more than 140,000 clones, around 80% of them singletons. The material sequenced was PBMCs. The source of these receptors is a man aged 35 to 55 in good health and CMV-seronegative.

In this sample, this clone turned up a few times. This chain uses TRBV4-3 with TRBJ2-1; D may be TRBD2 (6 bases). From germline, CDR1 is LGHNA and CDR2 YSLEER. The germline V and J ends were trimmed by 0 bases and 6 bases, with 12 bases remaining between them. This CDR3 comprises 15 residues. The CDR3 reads CASSQEAGRLNEQFF. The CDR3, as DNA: TGCGCCAGCAGCCAAGAAGCGGGCCGACTCAATGAGCAGTTCTTC.

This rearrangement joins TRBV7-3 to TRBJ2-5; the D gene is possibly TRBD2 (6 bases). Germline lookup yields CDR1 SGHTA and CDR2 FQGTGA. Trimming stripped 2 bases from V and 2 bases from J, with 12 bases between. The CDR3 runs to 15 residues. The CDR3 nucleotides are TGTGCCAGCAGCTTATTCGGGGGAGTTCAAGAGACCCAGTACTTC. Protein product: CASSLFGGVQETQYF.

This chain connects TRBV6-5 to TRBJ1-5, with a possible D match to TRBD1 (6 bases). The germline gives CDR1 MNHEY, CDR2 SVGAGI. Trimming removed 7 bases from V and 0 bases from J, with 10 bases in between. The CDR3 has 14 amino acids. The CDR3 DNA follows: TGTGCCAGCAAGGACAGTTATAGCAATCAGCCCCAGCATTTT. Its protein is CASKDSYSNQPQHF.

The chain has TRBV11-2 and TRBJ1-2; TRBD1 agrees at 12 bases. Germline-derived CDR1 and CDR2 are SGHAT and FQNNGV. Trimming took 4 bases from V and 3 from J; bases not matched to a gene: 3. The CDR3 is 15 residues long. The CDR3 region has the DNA TGTGCCAGCAGCTCGGGACAGGGGGCTTACTATGGCTACACCTTC. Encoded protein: CASSSGQGAYYGYTF. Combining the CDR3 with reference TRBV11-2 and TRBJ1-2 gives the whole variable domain EAGVAQSPRYKIIEKRQSVAFWCNPISGHATLYWYQQILGQGPKLLIQFQNNGVVDDSQLPKDRFSAERLKGVDSTLKIQPAKLEDSAVYLCASSSGQGAYYGYTFGSGTRLTVV.

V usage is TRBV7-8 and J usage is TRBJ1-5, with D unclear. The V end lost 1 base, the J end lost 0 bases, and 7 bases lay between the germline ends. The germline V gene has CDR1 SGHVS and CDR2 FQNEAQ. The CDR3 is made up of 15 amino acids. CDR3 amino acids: CASSLDGNSNQPQHF. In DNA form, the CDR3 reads TGTGCCAGCAGCTTAGACGGGAATAGCAATCAGCCCCAGCATTTT.

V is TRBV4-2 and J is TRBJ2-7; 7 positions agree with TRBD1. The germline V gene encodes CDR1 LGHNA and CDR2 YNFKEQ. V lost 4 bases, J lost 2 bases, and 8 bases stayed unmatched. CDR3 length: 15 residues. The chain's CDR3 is CASSPFPDRPYEQYF. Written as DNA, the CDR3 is TGTGCCAGCAGCCCATTCCCGGACAGGCCCTACGAGCAGTACTTC.

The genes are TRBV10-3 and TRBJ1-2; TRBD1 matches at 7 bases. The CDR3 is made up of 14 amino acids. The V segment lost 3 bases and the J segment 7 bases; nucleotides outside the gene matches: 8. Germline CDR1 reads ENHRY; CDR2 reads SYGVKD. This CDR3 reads CAISEEGAVSGYTF. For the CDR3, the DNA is TGTGCCATCAGTGAAGAGGGGGCGGTGAGTGGCTACACCTTC.

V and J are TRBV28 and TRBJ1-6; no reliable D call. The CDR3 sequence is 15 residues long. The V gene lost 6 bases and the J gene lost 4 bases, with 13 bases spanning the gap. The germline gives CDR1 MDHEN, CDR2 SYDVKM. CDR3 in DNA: TGTGCCAGCAGCCGAGATGGAGGATATAATTCACCCCTCCACTTT. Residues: CASSRDGGYNSPLHF.

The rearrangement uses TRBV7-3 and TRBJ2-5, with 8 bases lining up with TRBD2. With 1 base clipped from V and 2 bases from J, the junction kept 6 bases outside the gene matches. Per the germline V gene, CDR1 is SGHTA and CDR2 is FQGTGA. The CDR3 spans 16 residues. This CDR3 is CASSLNRAGAQETQYF. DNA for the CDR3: TGTGCCAGCAGCTTAAATCGAGCGGGGGCGCAAGAGACCCAGTACTTC.

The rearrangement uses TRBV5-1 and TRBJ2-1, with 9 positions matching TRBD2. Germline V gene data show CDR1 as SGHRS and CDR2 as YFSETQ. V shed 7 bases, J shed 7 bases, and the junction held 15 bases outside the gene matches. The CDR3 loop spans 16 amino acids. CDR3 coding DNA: TGCGCCAGCGGAATAGCCGGGGCGGGGGGGTTTAATGAGCAGTTCTTC. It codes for CASGIAGAGGFNEQFF.

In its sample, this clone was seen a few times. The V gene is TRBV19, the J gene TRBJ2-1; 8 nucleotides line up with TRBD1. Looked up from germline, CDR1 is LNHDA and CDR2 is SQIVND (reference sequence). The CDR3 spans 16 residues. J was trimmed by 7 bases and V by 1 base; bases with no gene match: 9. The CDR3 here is CASSIGRQGAGNEQFF. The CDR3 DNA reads TGTGCCAGTAGTATAGGGCGCCAGGGGGCGGGGAATGAGCAGTTCTTC.